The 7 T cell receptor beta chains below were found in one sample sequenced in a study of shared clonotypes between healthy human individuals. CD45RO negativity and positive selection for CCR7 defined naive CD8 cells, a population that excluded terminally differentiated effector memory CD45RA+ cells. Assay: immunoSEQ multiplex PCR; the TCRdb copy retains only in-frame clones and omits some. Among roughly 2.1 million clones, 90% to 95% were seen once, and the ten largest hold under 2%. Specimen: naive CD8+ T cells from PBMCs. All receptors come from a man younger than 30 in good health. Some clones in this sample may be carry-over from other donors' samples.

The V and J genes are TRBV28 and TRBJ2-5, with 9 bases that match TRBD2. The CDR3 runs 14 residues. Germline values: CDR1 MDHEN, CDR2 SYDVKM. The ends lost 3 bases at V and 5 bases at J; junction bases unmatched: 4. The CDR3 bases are TGTGCCAGCAGTTTGGGACTAGCAGGCGAGACCCAGTACTTC. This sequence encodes CASSLGLAGETQYF.

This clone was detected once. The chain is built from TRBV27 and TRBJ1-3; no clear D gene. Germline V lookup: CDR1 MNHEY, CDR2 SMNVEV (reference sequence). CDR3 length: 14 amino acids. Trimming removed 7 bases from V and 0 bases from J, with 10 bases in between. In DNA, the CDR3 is TGTGCCAGCACCGGGATCCACTCTGGAAACACCATATATTTT. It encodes CASTGIHSGNTIYF.

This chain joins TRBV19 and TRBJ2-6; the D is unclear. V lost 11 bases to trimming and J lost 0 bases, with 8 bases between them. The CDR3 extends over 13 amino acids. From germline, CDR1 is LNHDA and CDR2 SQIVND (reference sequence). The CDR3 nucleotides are TGTGCCGTCAGCAGCTCTGGGGCCAACGTCCTGACTTTC. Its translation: CAVSSSGANVLTF.

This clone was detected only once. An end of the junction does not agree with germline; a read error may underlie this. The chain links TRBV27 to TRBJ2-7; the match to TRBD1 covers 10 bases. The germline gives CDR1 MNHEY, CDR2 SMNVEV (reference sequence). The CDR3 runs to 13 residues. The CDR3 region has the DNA TGTGCCAGCAGTCTTACTGCCGGGACAGGGGAGAACTTC. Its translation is CASSLTAGTGENF.

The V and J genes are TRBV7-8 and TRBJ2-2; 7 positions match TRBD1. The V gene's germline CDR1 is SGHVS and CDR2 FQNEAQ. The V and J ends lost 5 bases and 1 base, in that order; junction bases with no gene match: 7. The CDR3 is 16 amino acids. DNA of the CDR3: TGTGCCAGCAGCCCCAGACAGGGCCTGAACACCGGGGAGCTGTTTTTT. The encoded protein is CASSPRQGLNTGELFF.

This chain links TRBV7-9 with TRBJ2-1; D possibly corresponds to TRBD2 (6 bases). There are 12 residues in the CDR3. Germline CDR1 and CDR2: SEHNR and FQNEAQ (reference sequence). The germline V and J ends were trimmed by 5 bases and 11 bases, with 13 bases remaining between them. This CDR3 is CASSRGKTKQFF. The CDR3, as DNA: TGTGCCAGCAGCCGCGGGAAAACTAAGCAGTTCTTC.

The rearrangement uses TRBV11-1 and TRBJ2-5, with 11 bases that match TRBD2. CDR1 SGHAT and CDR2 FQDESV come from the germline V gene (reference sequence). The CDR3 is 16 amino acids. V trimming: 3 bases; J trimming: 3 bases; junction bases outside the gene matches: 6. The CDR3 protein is CASSFGVAGGEETQYF. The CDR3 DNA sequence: TGTGCCAGCAGCTTTGGGGTAGCGGGAGGGGAAGAGACCCAGTACTTC.